A selection of T cell receptor beta chains follows, all from one sample in a study of OX40 agonist ivuxolimab in advanced cancers. Assay used: immunoSEQ multiplex PCR; TCRdb lists only in-frame clones, some missing. The data show approximately 100,000 clones, about 90% seen once. The source was CD4+ or CD8+ T cells sorted from blood, collected in a trial of the OX40 agonist ivuxolimab. These TCRs come from an adult with an advanced solid tumor such as melanoma, head and neck, liver or kidney cancer. CDR3s include the opening cysteine and the closing phenylalanine or tryptophan. The D gene is left open where the match is weak. The size entry is marked missing in some rows and otherwise reads once, few, many or a size class.

clone_size	d_call	v_call	j_call	cdr3_aa	cdr3_nt
NA	TRBD1	TRBV11-2	TRBJ2-1	CASSRTGYNEQFF	TGTGCCAGCAGCCGGACAGGTTACAATGAGCAGTTCTTC
NA	TRBD1	TRBV9	TRBJ2-2	CASSEGQGRGAGELFF	TGTGCCAGCAGCGAGGGACAGGGGCGAGGGGCCGGGGAGCTGTTTTTT
NA	NA	TRBV7-9	TRBJ2-1	CASSLEFTPALF	TGTGCCAGCAGCTTAGAATTCACACCCGCCCTCTTC
NA	NA	TRBV5-1	TRBJ2-3	CASSLEGIVDTQYF	TGCGCCAGCAGCTTGGAAGGGATTGTAGATACGCAGTATTTT
NA	NA	TRBV28	TRBJ2-4	CASSLPGLAKNIQYF	TGTGCCAGCAGTTTACCCGGGCTAGCCAAAAACATTCAGTACTTC
NA	TRBD2	TRBV5-4	TRBJ2-3	CASSPGGREIDTQYF	TGTGCCAGCAGCCCGGGGGGGCGGGAGATAGATACGCAGTATTTT
NA	NA	TRBV2	TRBJ2-7	CASHMGSPPYEQYF	TGTGCCAGCCATATGGGCTCCCCCCCCTACGAGCAGTACTTC
NA	TRBD1	TRBV11-2	TRBJ2-1	CASSPGTGAGGGNEQFF	TGTGCCAGCAGCCCCGGGACAGGGGCCGGTGGTGGCAATGAGCAGTTCTTC
NA	NA	TRBV2	TRBJ2-2	CASSALFETGELFF	TGTGCCAGCAGTGCCCTGTTCGAAACCGGGGAGCTGTTTTTT
NA	NA	TRBV4-3	TRBJ2-7	CASSQAPSYEQYF	TGCGCCAGCAGCCAAGCGCCCTCCTACGAGCAGTACTTC
few	NA	TRBV11-3	TRBJ1-1	CASSFDSLNTEAFF	TGTGCCAGCAGCTTCGACAGCCTTAACACTGAAGCTTTCTTT
few	TRBD2	TRBV4-2	TRBJ2-2	CASSQDSTSGSVTGELFF	TGTGCCAGCAGCCAGGACTCTACTAGCGGGAGTGTGACCGGGGAGCTGTTTTTT
NA	NA	TRBV10-2	TRBJ1-5	CASSEQAPGNQPQHF	TGCGCCAGCAGTGAACAGGCCCCGGGGAATCAGCCCCAGCATTTT
NA	NA	TRBV5-1	TRBJ2-7	CASSMASTREQYF	TGCGCCAGCAGCATGGCCTCAACGAGGGAGCAGTACTTC
NA	TRBD2	TRBV7-2	TRBJ2-3	CASSQNRPREEGTQYF	TGTGCCAGCAGCCAGAACCGCCCGCGGGAGGAGGGTACGCAGTATTTT
NA	NA	TRBV19	TRBJ2-1	CASSIETFSYNEQFF	TGTGCCAGTAGTATAGAAACCTTCTCCTACAATGAGCAGTTCTTC
NA	NA	TRBV6-5	TRBJ1-2	CASSAVQGYGYTF	TGTGCCAGCAGTGCGGTTCAGGGATATGGCTACACCTTC
NA	NA	TRBV11-1	TRBJ2-7	CASSLAPRVYEQYF	TGTGCCAGCAGCTTAGCTCCCCGGGTTTACGAGCAGTACTTC
NA	TRBD2	TRBV25-1	TRBJ2-7	CASSGTGLAGVHEQYF	TGTGCCAGCAGTGGAACTGGACTAGCGGGAGTCCACGAGCAGTACTTC
NA	NA	TRBV5-8	TRBJ2-5	CASSLEAGSIETQYF	TGTGCCAGCAGCTTGGAGGCAGGTTCAATCGAGACCCAGTACTTC
NA	NA	TRBV7-3	TRBJ2-5	CASSFGYGETQYF	TGTGCCAGCAGCTTCGGGTACGGAGAGACCCAGTACTTC
NA	NA	TRBV9	TRBJ2-3	CASSEQDRTDTQYF	TGTGCCAGCAGCGAACAGGACCGCACAGATACGCAGTATTTT
NA	NA	TRBV6-1	TRBJ1-1	CASSGWTSGKAFF	TGTGCCAGCAGTGGTTGGACATCCGGAAAGGCTTTCTTT
NA	TRBD1	TRBV30	TRBJ2-4	CALDRGSKNIQYF	TGTGCCCTCGACAGGGGAAGCAAAAACATTCAGTACTTC
NA	TRBD1	TRBV12-5	TRBJ1-2	CASGLWDRTSGYTF	TGTGCTAGTGGTTTATGGGACAGAACAAGTGGCTACACCTTC
NA	TRBD2	TRBV4-2	TRBJ2-3	CASGNGTSGSYGQYF	TGTGCCAGCGGCAACGGGACTAGCGGGAGCTATGGGCAGTATTTT
NA	NA	TRBV11-2	TRBJ2-3	CASSLGTDSSTDTQYF	TGTGCCAGCAGCTTAGGGACAGACTCTAGCACAGATACGCAGTATTTT
NA	TRBD1	TRBV11-3	TRBJ1-2	CASSLATGTGSAGYTF	TGTGCCAGCAGCTTAGCCACCGGGACAGGGTCCGCGGGCTACACCTTC
NA	NA	TRBV14	TRBJ2-5	CASSQEGPGTKTQYF	TGTGCCAGCAGCCAAGAAGGCCCGGGAACGAAGACCCAGTACTTC
NA	TRBD1	TRBV19	TRBJ1-5	CASSSDRGLIQPQHF	TGTGCCAGTAGTTCGGACAGGGGGCTAATTCAGCCCCAGCATTTT
NA	NA	TRBV11-1	TRBJ2-3	CASSFVGVTDTQYF	TGTGCCAGCAGCTTCGTGGGGGTCACAGATACGCAGTATTTT
NA	NA	TRBV6-6	TRBJ2-2	CASSPLGQRNTGELFF	TGTGCCAGCAGTCCTCTTGGACAGAGGAACACCGGGGAGCTGTTTTTT
NA	NA	TRBV5-1	TRBJ1-1	CASSLGVEDTEAFF	TGCGCCAGCAGCTTGGGGGTTGAGGACACTGAAGCTTTCTTT
once	TRBD2	TRBV5-6	TRBJ2-7	CASSAAGGPYEQYF	TGTGCCAGCAGCGCAGCGGGAGGGCCCTACGAGCAGTACTTC
NA	TRBD1	TRBV11-2	TRBJ1-1	CASTWTGNTEAFF	TGTGCCAGCACCTGGACAGGGAACACTGAAGCTTTCTTT
NA	NA	TRBV30	TRBJ2-1	CAWSGTFLNEQFF	TGTGCCTGGTCCGGGACATTCCTCAATGAGCAGTTCTTC
once	NA	TRBV19	TRBJ2-7	CASSSTYRGEQYF	TGTGCCAGTAGTTCTACCTATCGTGGGGAGCAGTACTTC
NA	NA	TRBV28	TRBJ2-5	CASTPGEETQYF	TGTGCCAGCACCCCCGGGGAAGAGACCCAGTACTTC
NA	NA	TRBV11-2	TRBJ1-2	CASSLQGALGYTF	TGTGCCAGCAGCTTACAAGGGGCGTTGGGCTACACCTTC
NA	NA	TRBV7-2	TRBJ2-2	CASARDGGTGELFF	TGTGCCAGCGCCAGGGACGGCGGGACCGGGGAGCTGTTTTTT
NA	TRBD2	TRBV28	TRBJ2-1	CASSSLAGDNEQFF	TGTGCCAGCAGTTCTCTAGCGGGAGACAATGAGCAGTTCTTC
NA	TRBD2	TRBV18	TRBJ2-7	CASSPGLAGGSYEQYF	TGTGCCAGCTCGCCGGGACTAGCGGGAGGGTCCTACGAGCAGTACTTC
NA	NA	TRBV7-2	TRBJ2-5	CASSPAGLQETQYF	TGTGCCAGCAGCCCCGCGGGGCTACAAGAGACCCAGTACTTC
NA	TRBD2	TRBV28	TRBJ2-7	CASNKAGGTGEQYF	TGTGCCAGCAATAAAGCGGGAGGTACAGGGGAGCAGTACTTC
NA	NA	TRBV6-1	TRBJ1-5	CASSPDRSDQPQHF	TGTGCCAGCAGTCCCGACAGGTCAGATCAGCCCCAGCATTTT
NA	NA	TRBV11-3	TRBJ2-7	CASSQGLEGEQYF	TGTGCCAGCAGCCAAGGGCTGGAGGGGGAGCAGTACTTC
NA	TRBD1	TRBV30	TRBJ2-5	CAWRVTTGGGQYF	TGTGCCTGGAGAGTTACTACAGGGGGCGGCCAGTACTTC
NA	NA	TRBV11-3	TRBJ2-3	CASSLGLAWDTQYF	TGTGCCAGCAGCTTAGGGCTAGCCTGGGATACGCAGTATTTT
NA	TRBD1	TRBV19	TRBJ1-1	CASTAGQVGTEAFF	TGTGCCAGTACGGCGGGACAGGTGGGTACTGAAGCTTTCTTT
NA	NA	TRBV19	TRBJ2-7	CASGGNSYEQYF	TGTGCCAGCGGCGGGAACTCCTACGAGCAGTACTTC
NA	TRBD2	TRBV19	TRBJ2-3	CASSIQTSGFSTDTQYF	TGTGCCAGTAGTATACAGACTAGCGGGTTCAGCACAGATACGCAGTATTTT
NA	NA	TRBV6-6	TRBJ1-2	CTSSIGTSNYGYTF	TGTACCAGCAGTATCGGGACATCTAACTATGGCTACACCTTC
NA	NA	TRBV10-2	TRBJ1-4	CASSTRPRDEKLFF	TGCGCCAGCAGCACCAGGCCTCGGGATGAAAAACTGTTTTTT
NA	NA	TRBV19	TRBJ2-1	CASSIQGKNEQFF	TGTGCCAGTAGTATCCAGGGTAAAAATGAGCAGTTCTTC